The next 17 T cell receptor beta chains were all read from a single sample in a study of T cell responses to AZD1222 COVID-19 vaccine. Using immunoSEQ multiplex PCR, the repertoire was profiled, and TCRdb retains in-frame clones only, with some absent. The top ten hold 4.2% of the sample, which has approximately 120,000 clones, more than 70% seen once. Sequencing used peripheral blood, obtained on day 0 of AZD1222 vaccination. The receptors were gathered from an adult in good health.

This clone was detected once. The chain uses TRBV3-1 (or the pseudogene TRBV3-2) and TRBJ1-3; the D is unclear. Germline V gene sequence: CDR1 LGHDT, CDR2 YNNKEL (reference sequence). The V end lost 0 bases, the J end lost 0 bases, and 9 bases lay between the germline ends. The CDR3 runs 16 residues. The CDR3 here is CASSQELGVSGNTIYF. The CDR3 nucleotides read TGTGCCAGCAGCCAAGAATTGGGCGTCTCTGGAAACACCATATATTTT.

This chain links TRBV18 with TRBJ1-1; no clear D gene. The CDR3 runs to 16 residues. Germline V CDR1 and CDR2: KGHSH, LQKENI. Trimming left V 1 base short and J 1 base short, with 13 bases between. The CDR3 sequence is CASSPLFGEENTEAFF. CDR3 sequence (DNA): TGTGCCAGCTCACCACTTTTCGGAGAAGAGAACACTGAAGCTTTCTTT. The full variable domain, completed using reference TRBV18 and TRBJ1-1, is NAGVMQNPRHLVRRRGQEARLRCSPMKGHSHVYWYRQLPEEGLKFMVYLQKENIIDESGMPKERFSAEFPKEGPSILRIQQVVRGDSAAYFCASSPLFGEENTEAFFGQGTRLTVV.

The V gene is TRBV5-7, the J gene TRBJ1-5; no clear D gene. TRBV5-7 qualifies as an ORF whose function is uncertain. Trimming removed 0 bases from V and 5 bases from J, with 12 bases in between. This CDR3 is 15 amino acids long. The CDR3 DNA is TGTGCCAGCAGCTTGGGTAGGGTCTCGGATCAGCCCCAGCATTTT. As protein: CASSLGRVSDQPQHF.

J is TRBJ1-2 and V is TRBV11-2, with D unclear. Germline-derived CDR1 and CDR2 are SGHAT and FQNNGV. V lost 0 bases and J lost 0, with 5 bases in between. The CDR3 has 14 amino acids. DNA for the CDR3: TGTGCCAGCAGCTTAGATTTAGCTAACTATGGCTACACCTTC. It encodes CASSLDLANYGYTF.

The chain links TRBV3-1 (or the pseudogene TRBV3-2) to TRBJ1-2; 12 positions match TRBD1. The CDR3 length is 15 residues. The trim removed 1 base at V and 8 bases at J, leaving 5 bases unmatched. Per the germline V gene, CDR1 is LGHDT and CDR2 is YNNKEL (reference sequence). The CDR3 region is CASSQGGTGGGGYTF. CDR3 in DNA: TGTGCCAGCAGCCAAGGGGGGACAGGGGGCGGCGGCTACACCTTC.

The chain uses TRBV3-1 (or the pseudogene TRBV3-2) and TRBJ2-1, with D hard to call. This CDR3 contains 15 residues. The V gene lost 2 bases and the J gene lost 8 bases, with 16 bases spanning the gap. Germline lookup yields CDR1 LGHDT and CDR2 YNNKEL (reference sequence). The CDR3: CASSQSTEGIDEQFF. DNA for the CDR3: TGTGCCAGCAGCCAAAGCACAGAAGGGATTGATGAGCAGTTCTTC.

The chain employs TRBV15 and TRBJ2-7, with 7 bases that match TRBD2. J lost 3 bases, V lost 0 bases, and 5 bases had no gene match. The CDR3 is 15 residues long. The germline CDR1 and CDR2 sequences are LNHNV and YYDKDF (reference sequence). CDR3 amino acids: CATSRDGTGGYEQYF. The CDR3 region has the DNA TGTGCCACCAGCAGAGATGGGACGGGAGGCTACGAGCAGTACTTC. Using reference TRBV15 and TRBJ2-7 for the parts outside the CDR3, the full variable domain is DAMVIQNPRYQVTQFGKPVTLSCSQTLNHNVMYWYQQKSSQAPKLLFHYYDKDFNNEADTPDNFQSRRPNTSFCFLDIRSPGLGDTAMYLCATSRDGTGGYEQYFGPGTRLTVT.

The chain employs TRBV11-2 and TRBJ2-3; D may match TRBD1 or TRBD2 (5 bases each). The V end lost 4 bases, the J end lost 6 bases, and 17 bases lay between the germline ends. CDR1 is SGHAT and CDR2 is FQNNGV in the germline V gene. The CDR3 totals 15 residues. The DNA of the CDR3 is TGTGCCAGCAGCTACCGGGGCTTCGGTGGGGATACGCAGTATTTT. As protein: CASSYRGFGGDTQYF.

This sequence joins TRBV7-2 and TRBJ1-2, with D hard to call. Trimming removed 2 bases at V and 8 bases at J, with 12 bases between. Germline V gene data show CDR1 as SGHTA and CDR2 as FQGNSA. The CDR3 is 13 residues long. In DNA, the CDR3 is TGTGCCAGCAGCTTATCGCTCAGCCGGGGCTACACCTTC. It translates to CASSLSLSRGYTF. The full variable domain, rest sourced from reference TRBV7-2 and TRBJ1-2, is GAGVSQSPSNKVTEKGKDVELRCDPISGHTALYWYRQSLGQGLEFLIYFQGNSAPDKSGLPSDRFSAERTGGSVSTLTIQRTQQEDSAVYLCASSLSLSRGYTFGSGTRLTVV.

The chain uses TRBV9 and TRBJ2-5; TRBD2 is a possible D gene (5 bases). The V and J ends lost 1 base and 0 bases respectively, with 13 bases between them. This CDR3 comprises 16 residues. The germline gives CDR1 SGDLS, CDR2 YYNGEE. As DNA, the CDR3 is TGTGCCAGCAGCGTATCTCCCCCCGGGAACCAAGAGACCCAGTACTTC. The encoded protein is CASSVSPPGNQETQYF.

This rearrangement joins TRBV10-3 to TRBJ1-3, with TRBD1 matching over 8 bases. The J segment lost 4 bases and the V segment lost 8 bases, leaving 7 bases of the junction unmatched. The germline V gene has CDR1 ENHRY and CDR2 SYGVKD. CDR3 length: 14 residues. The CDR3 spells CAIEDRATGNTIYF. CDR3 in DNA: TGTGCCATCGAGGACAGGGCGACAGGAAACACCATATATTTT.

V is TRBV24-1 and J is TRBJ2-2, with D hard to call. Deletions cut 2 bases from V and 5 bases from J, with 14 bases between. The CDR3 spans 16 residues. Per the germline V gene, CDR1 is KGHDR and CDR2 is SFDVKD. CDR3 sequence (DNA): TGTGCCACCAGTGATTACGAAACCGATTCGACCGGGGAGCTGTTTTTT. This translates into CATSDYETDSTGELFF.

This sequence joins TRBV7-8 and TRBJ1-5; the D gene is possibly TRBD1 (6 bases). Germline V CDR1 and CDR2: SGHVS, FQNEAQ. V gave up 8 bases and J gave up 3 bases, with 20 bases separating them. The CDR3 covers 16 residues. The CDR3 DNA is TGTGCCAGCGGGGTATCGGGGGGCGCAAACAATCAGCCCCAGCATTTT. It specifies CASGVSGGANNQPQHF.

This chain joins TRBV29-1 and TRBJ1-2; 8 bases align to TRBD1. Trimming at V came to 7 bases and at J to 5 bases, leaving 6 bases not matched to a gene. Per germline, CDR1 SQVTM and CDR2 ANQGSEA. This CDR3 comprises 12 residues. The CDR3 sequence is CSAVTGEYGYTF. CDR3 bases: TGCAGCGCCGTGACAGGGGAGTATGGCTACACCTTC.

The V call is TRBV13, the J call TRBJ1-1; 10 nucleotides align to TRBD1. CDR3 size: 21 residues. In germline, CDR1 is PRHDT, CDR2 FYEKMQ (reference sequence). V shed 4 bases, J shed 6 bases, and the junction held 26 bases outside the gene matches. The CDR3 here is CASSSPTTPGTGVIGGAEAFF. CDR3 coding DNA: TGTGCCAGCAGCTCTCCTACAACCCCCGGGACAGGGGTCATTGGGGGGGCTGAAGCTTTCTTT.

The CDR3 sequence: CASRGTGNGYTF. CDR3 DNA sequence: TGTGCCAGCAGGGGGACAGGGAATGGCTACACCTTC. The chain has TRBV2 and TRBJ1-2; TRBD1 aligns across 9 bases. In germline, CDR1 is SNHLY, CDR2 FYNNEI. The CDR3 spans 12 residues. With V trimmed by 6 bases and J by 6 bases, 2 bases remained unmatched. Full variable domain (missing parts from reference TRBV2 and TRBJ1-2): EPEVTQTPSHQVTQMGQEVILRCVPISNHLYFYWYRQILGQKVEFLVSFYNNEISEKSEIFDDQFSVERPDGSNFTLKIRSTKLEDSAMYFCASRGTGNGYTFGSGTRLTVV.

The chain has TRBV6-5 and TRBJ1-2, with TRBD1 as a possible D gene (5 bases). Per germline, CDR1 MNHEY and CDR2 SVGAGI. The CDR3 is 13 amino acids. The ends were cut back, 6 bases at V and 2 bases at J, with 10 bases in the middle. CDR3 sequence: CASSRRVNYGYTF. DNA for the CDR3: TGTGCCAGCAGCCGCAGGGTAAACTATGGCTACACCTTC.